This T cell receptor beta chain was identified in a study of Graves' ophthalmopathy and Graves' hyperthyroidism. Study outcomes and limitations: With 65% to 71% sensitivity and roughly 76% specificity, the model predicted ophthalmopathy progression. Ophthalmopathy could be told apart from stable hyperthyroidism by a 13-signature model (under 90% sensitivity, 70% to 84% specificity).

Certain patients were not enrolled. These were patients with other autoimmune diseases, uncontrolled infections, pregnancy or lactation. Thyroid ultrasound, orbital computed tomography, TRAb, serum thyroxine and clinical symptoms formed the basis of diagnosis. Germline CDR1 and CDR2: MDHEN and SYDVKM. This CDR3 is built from 14 residues. CDR3 regions of TCR beta were amplified from RNA transcripts. RT-PCR in the first round used HTBI primers; a second-round multiplex PCR followed. TCRdb reanalysed the multiplex PCR reads using MiXCR and keeps one entry per CDR3 protein. The repertoire has 450,000 or so distinct CDR3 sequences, roughly 14% of them found once; the top ten carry roughly 10%. To note about this clonotype: What it binds is unknown.

The sequencing sample was made of blood. The chain links TRBV28 to TRBJ1-2; D remains ambiguous. The clonotype originates from a woman aged 30 to 39 with Graves' ophthalmopathy. DNA of the CDR3: TGTGCTAGTATTTTATCCCTCACAAGGGATGGCTACACCTTC. It encodes CASILSLTRDGYTF.